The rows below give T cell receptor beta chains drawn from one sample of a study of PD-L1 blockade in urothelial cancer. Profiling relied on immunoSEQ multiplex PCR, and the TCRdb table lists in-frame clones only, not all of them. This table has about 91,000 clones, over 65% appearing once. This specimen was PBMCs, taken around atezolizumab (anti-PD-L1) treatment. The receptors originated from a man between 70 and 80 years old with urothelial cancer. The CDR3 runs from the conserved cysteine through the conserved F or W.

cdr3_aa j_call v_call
CASSLTGQVTGELFF TRBJ2-2 TRBV5-1
CASSRDREGGIQYF TRBJ2-4 TRBV5-1
CASSSDRNTEAFF TRBJ1-1 TRBV7-2
CASSLEQDTEAFF TRBJ1-1 TRBV7-9
CASSLEGGDTEAFF TRBJ1-1 TRBV5-1
CASSQLSTGETEAFF TRBJ1-1 TRBV4-3
CASRTLISSGSYGYTF TRBJ1-2 TRBV5-1
CASSMQSGYTF TRBJ1-2 TRBV19
CASSSPTQDEQYF TRBJ2-7 TRBV5-1
CASSFEGESGGYTF TRBJ1-2 TRBV5-1
CASSGGRNQETQYF TRBJ2-5 TRBV2
CASSQEGAGNTGELFF TRBJ2-2 TRBV4-2
CASSIGGQGSDTQYF TRBJ2-3 TRBV19
CASTMGCHRVVMAFF TRBJ1-1 TRBV21-1
CASSVGISGVGETQYF TRBJ2-5 TRBV9
CASSLGLAGTYNEQFF TRBJ2-1 TRBV7-3
CASSSIGSSEGGYTF TRBJ1-2 TRBV6-1
CASSPRTSGGSYTQYF TRBJ2-3 TRBV7-9
CASSLASGGGQETQYF TRBJ2-5 TRBV7-9
CASSSDRSNSGNTIYF TRBJ1-3 TRBV5-5
CASNLGTGGGDTQYF TRBJ2-3 TRBV5-1
CASSYSGRGYNEQFF TRBJ2-1 TRBV11-2
CASSQGLYRGYNEQFF TRBJ2-1 TRBV4-3
CASSQGTGTQYF TRBJ2-5 TRBV19
CATDSSNTGELFF TRBJ2-2 TRBV15